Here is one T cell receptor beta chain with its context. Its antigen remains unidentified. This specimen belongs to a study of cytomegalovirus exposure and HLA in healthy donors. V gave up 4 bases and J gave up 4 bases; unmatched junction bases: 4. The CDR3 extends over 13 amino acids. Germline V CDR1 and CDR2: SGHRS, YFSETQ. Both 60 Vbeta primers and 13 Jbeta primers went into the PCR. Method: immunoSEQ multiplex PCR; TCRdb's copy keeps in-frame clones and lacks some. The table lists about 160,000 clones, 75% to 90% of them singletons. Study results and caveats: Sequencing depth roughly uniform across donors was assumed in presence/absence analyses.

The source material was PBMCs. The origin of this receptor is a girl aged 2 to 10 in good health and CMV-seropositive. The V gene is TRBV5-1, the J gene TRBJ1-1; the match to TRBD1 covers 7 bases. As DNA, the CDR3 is TGCGCCAGCAGCCGAGAGGGGGCCACTGAAGCTTTCTTT. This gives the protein CASSREGATEAFF.